This T cell receptor (beta chain) was sequenced for a study of cytomegalovirus exposure and HLA in healthy donors. The PCR had 60 Vbeta and 13 Jbeta primers. Data came from immunoSEQ multiplex PCR; TCRdb stores just in-frame clones and leaves some out. The sample has fewer than 150,000 clones, 75% to 85% seen once. Germline V gene data show CDR1 as MNHEY and CDR2 as SMNVEV (reference sequence). This CDR3 spans 16 amino acids. Input material: PBMCs. This chain joins TRBV27 and TRBJ2-5; TRBD2 matches at 11 bases. Matching the DNA end better, TRBJ2-7 makes the J call doubtful. The receptor comes from a woman between 35 and 50 years old in good health and CMV-seropositive. CDR3 protein: CASSPQLAGVPYEQYF. Here the CDR3 DNA reads TGTGCCAGCAGTCCCCAACTAGCGGGAGTTCCCTACGAGCAGTACTTC.